This TCR beta chain is from a study of shared clonotypes between healthy human individuals. In regard to this clone: The antigen remains unidentified.

Study outcomes and limitations: Generally, naive subsets (rather than memory subsets) showed larger estimated richness. What rarefaction showed was incomplete sorted-subset sequencing despite large depth.

Under the authors' procedure: Junction-only sequences without quality scores came from ImmunoSEQ, so filtering differed. Only in-frame clones appear in the TCRdb table, and some are missing; sequencing was by immunoSEQ multiplex PCR. For V, J and clone size, that table is used; D and trimming come from the DNA. The sample contains about 2.2 million clones, roughly 91% of which appear only once. Germline V gene lookup returns CDR1 LGHNA and CDR2 YSLEER. The CDR3 consists of 16 residues. Naive CD8 cells comprised CD45RO-negative, CCR7-positively selected cells, excluding terminally differentiated effector memory CD45RA+ cells.

The chain couples TRBV4-3 to TRBJ2-5; 10 nucleotides match TRBD2. The DNA end is more similar to TRBJ2-7, so the J call may be wrong. Sequenced input: naive CD8+ T cells from PBMCs. The sequence was collected from a man between 18 and 29 years old in good health. Some clones in this sample may be carry-over from other donors' samples. As DNA, the CDR3 is TGCGCCAGCAGCCAAGGGACTAGCGGTTTCCCCTACGAGCAGTACTTC. Translating gives CASSQGTSGFPYEQYF.